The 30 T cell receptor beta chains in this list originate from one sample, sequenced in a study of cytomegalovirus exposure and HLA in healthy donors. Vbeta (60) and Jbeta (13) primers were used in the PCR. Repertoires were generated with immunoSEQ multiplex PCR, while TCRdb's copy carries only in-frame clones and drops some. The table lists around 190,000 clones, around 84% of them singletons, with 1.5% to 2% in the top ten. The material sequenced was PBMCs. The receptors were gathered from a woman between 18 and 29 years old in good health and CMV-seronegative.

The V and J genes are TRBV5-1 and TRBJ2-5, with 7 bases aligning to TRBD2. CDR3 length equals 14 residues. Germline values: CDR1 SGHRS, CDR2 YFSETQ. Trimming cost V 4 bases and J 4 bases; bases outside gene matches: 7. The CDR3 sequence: CASSLSGEGETQYF. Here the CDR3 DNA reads TGCGCCAGCAGCCTCAGTGGGGAGGGAGAGACCCAGTACTTC.

CDR3 sequence: CASTQAGNEQFF. CDR3 nucleotides: TGTGCCAGCACCCAGGCTGGCAATGAGCAGTTCTTC. The genes are TRBV28 and TRBJ2-1; unclear D gene. The CDR3 loop spans 12 amino acids. From germline, CDR1 is MDHEN and CDR2 SYDVKM. V gave up 7 bases and J gave up 6 bases, with 10 bases separating them.

The CDR3 sequence: CASRFRDMDEKLFF. The DNA of the CDR3 is TGTGCCAGCAGGTTCAGGGATATGGATGAAAAACTGTTTTTT. The gene calls are TRBV6-5 and TRBJ1-4; D possibly corresponds to TRBD1 (5 bases). V gave up 6 bases and J gave up 6 bases, with 14 bases separating them. The CDR3 runs 14 residues. The germline gives CDR1 MNHEY, CDR2 SVGAGI.

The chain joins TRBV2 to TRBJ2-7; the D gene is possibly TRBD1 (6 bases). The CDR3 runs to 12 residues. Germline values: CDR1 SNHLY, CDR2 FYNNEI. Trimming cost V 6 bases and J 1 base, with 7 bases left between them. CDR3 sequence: CASRGQSYEQYF. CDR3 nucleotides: TGTGCCAGCAGAGGACAGTCCTACGAGCAGTACTTC.

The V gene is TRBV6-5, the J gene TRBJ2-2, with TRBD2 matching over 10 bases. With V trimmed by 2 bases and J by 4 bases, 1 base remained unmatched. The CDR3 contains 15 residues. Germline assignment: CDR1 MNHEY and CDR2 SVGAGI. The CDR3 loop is CASSYLAGVTGELFF. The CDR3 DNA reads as TGTGCCAGCAGTTACCTAGCGGGAGTCACCGGGGAGCTGTTTTTT.

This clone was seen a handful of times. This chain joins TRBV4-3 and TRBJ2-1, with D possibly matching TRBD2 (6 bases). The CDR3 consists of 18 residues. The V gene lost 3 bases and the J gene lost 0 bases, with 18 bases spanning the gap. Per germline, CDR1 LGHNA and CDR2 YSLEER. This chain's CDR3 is CASSQEGRLASSYNEQFF. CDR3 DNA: TGCGCCAGCAGCCAGGAGGGACGGCTGGCCAGCTCCTACAATGAGCAGTTCTTC.

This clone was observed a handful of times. CDR3 protein: CASSQAFEVGTQYF. The CDR3 DNA is TGCGCCAGCAGCCAGGCCTTTGAAGTTGGTACGCAGTATTTT. The gene calls are TRBV4-3 and TRBJ2-3, with D hard to call. The CDR3 loop spans 14 amino acids. V was cut by 3 bases and J by 8 bases, with 15 bases left in between. The germline V gene has CDR1 LGHNA and CDR2 YSLEER.

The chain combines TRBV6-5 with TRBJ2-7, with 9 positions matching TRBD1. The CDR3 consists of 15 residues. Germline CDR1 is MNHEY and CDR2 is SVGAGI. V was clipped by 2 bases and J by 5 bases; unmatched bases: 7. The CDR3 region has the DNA TGTGCCAGCAGTTACCCAGGGACAGGGAGGGACGAGCAGTACTTC. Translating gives CASSYPGTGRDEQYF.

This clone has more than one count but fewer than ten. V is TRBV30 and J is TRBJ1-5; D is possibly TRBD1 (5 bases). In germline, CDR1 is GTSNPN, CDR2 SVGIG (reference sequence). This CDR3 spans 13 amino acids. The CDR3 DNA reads TGTGCTGCGCTTGTGGGGGGGAATCAGCCCCAGCATTTT. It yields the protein CAALVGGNQPQHF.

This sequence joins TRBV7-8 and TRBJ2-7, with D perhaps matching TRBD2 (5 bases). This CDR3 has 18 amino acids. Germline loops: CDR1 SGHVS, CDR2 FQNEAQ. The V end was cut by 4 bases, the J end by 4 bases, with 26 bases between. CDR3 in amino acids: CASSSRGHGAGRVYEQYF. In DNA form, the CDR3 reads TGTGCCAGCAGCTCTCGTGGCCATGGTGCGGGTCGGGTGTACGAGCAGTACTTC.

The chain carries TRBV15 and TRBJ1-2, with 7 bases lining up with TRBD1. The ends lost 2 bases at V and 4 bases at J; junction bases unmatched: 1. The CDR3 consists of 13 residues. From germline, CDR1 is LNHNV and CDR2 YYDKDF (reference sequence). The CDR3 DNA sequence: TGTGCCACCAGCAGACAGGGGGTCTATGGCTACACCTTC. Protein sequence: CATSRQGVYGYTF. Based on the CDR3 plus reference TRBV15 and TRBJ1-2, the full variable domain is DAMVIQNPRYQVTQFGKPVTLSCSQTLNHNVMYWYQQKSSQAPKLLFHYYDKDFNNEADTPDNFQSRRPNTSFCFLDIRSPGLGDTAMYLCATSRQGVYGYTFGSGTRLTVV.

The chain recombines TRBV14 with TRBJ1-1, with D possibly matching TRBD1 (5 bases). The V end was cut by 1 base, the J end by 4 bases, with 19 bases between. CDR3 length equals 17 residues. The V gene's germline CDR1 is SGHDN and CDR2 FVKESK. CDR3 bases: TGTGCCAGCAGCCAAGCCTGGGGCAGTAGGGGAAGCACTGAAGCTTTCTTT. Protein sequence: CASSQAWGSRGSTEAFF.

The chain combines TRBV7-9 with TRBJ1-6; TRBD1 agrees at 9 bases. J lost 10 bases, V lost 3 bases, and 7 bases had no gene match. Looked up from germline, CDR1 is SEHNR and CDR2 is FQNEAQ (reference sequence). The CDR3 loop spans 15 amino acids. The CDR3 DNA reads TGTGCCAGCAGCTTCCGGGACAGGGAGTCGTCACCCCTCCACTTT. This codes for CASSFRDRESSPLHF.

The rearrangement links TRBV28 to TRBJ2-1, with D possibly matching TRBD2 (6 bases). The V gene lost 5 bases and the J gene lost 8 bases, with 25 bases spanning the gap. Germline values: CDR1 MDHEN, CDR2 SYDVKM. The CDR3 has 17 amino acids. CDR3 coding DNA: TGTGCCAGCAGTCTCTCCACCCGCGGGCCGTGGGGGGATGAGCAGTTCTTC. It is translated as CASSLSTRGPWGDEQFF.

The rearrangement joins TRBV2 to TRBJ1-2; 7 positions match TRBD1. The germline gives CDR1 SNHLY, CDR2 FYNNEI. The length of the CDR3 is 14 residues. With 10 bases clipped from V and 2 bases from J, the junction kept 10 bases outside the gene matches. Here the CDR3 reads CATKPGTDNYGYTF. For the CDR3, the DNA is TGTGCCACCAAACCCGGGACAGACAACTATGGCTACACCTTC.

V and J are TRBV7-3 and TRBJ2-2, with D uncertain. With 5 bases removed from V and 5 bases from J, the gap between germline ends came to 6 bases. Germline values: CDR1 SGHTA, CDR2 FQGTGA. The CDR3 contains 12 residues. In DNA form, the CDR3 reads TGTGCCAGCAGCATCACAACCGGGGAGCTGTTTTTT. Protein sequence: CASSITTGELFF.

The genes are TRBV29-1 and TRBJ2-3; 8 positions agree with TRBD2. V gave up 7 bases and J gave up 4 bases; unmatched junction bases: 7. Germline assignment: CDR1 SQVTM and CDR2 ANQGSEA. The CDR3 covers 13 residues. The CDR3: CSAGGGRADTQYF. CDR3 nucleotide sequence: TGCAGCGCCGGGGGGGGGAGGGCAGATACGCAGTATTTT.

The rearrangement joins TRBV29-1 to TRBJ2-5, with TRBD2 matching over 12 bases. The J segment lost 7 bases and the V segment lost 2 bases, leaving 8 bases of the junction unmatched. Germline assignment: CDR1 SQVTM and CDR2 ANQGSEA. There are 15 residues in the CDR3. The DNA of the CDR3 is TGCAGCGTTGAAACGCTAGCGGGGGGGTTGGGGACCCAGTACTTC. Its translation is CSVETLAGGLGTQYF.

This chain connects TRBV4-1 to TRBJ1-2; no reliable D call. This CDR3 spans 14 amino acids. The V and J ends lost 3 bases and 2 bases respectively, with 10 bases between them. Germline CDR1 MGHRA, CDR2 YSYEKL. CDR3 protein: CASSHFRSNYGYTF. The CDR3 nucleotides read TGCGCCAGCAGCCACTTCAGGTCCAACTATGGCTACACCTTC.

The CDR3, as DNA: TGCGCCACTGGGTGGGGACTAGCCACGGTTGGGAATGAGCAGTTCTTC. It is translated as CATGWGLATVGNEQFF. The gene calls are TRBV5-1 and TRBJ2-1; 9 bases are shared with TRBD2. The J segment lost 7 bases and the V segment lost 9 bases, leaving 17 bases of the junction unmatched. This CDR3 has 16 amino acids. Germline CDR1 is SGHRS and CDR2 is YFSETQ.

The CDR3 DNA reads as TGTGCCAGCAGCTCTAGCGGGGGTTCCTACGAGCAGTACTTC. This sequence encodes CASSSSGGSYEQYF. The genes are TRBV7-8 and TRBJ2-7; 10 bases are shared with TRBD2. Germline values: CDR1 SGHVS, CDR2 FQNEAQ. The CDR3 covers 14 residues. The trim removed 4 bases at V and 1 base at J, leaving 1 base unmatched.

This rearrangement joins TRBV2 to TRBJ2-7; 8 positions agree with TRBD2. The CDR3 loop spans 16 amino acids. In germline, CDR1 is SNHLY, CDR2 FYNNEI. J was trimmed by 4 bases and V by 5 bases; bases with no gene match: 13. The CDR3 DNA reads TGTGCCAGCAGTCCCTCGGGGACTAGTAGTCAGTACGAGCAGTACTTC. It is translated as CASSPSGTSSQYEQYF.

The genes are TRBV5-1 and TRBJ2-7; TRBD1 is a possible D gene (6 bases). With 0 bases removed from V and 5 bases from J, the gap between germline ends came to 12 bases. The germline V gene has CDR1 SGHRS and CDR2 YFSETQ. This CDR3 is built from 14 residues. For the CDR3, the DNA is TGCGCCAGCAGCTTGGTCCAGGGGACGGACGAGCAGTACTTC. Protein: CASSLVQGTDEQYF.

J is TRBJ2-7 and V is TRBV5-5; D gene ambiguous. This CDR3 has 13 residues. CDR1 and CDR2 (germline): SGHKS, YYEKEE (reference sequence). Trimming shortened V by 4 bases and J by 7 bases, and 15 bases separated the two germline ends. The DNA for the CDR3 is TGTGCCAGCAGCGCCCCCGCCGTCGGGGAGCAGTACTTC. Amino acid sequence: CASSAPAVGEQYF.

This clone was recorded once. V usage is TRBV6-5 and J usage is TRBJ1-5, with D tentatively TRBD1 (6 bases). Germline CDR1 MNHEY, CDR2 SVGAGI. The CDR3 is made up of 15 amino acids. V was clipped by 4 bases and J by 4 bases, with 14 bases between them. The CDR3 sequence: CASSFNREGNQPQHF. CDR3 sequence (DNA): TGTGCCAGCAGTTTCAACAGGGAGGGGAATCAGCCCCAGCATTTT.

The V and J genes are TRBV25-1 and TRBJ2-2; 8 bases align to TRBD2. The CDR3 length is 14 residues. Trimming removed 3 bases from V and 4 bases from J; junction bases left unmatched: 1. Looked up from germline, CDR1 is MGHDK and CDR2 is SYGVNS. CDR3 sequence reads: CASSEAGGTGELFF. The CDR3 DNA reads TGTGCCAGCAGTGAGGCGGGGGGCACCGGGGAGCTGTTTTTT.

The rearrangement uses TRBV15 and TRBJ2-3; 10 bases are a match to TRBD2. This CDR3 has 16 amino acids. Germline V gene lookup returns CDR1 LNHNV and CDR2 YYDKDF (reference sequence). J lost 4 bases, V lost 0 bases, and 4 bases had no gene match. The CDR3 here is CATSREGTSEADTQYF. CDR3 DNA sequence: TGTGCCACCAGCAGAGAAGGGACTAGCGAGGCAGATACGCAGTATTTT. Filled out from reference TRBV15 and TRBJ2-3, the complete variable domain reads DAMVIQNPRYQVTQFGKPVTLSCSQTLNHNVMYWYQQKSSQAPKLLFHYYDKDFNNEADTPDNFQSRRPNTSFCFLDIRSPGLGDTAMYLCATSREGTSEADTQYFGPGTRLTVL.

The CDR3 coding sequence is TGTGCCAGCCAGGGACAGATATCAGGCTACACCTTC. Residues: CASQGQISGYTF. The genes are TRBV5-4 and TRBJ1-2; 7 bases fit TRBD1. The CDR3 sequence is 12 residues long. Trimming cost V 7 bases and J 8 bases; bases outside gene matches: 8. Germline assignment: CDR1 SGHNT and CDR2 YYREEE (reference sequence).

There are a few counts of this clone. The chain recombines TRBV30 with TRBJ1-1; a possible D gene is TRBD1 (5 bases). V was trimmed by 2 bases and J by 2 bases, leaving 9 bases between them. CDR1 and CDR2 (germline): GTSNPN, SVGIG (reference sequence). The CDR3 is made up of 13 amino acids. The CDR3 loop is CAWSRQGNTEAFF. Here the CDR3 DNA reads TGTGCCTGGAGTCGGCAGGGAAACACTGAAGCTTTCTTT.

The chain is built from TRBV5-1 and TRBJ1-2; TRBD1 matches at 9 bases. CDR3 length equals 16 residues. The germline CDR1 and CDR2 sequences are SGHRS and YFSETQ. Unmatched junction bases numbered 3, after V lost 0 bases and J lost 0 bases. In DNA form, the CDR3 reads TGCGCCAGCAGCTTGGGGACAGGGGTGGCTAACTATGGCTACACCTTC. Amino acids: CASSLGTGVANYGYTF.